Listed here are 19 T cell receptor beta chains from one sample, sequenced in a study of Tregs in tolerant kidney transplant recipients. The table came from immunoSEQ multiplex PCR; TCRdb's copy has only in-frame clones and leaves some out. Of some 55,000 clones detected, 80% to 90% appear once; the ten largest clones hold roughly 2%. The sample was Tregs from blood, taken before the transplant. The receptors stem from a human donor who received a combined kidney and bone marrow transplant.

This rearrangement joins TRBV7-7 to TRBJ1-1; perhaps TRBD1 as D (5 bases). CDR3 size: 13 residues. Trimming pared 5 bases from V and 3 bases from J, leaving 10 bases between. Germline V lookup: CDR1 SSHAT, CDR2 FNYEAQ (reference sequence). CDR3: CASSHGTHTEAFF. The CDR3 DNA follows: TGTGCCAGCAGCCACGGGACTCACACTGAAGCTTTCTTT. The complete variable domain, with remaining parts taken from reference TRBV7-7 and TRBJ1-1, reads GAGVSQSPRYKVTKRGQDVTLRCDPISSHATLYWYQQALGQGPEFLTYFNYEAQPDKSGLPSDRFSAERPEGSISTLTIQRTEQRDSAMYRCASSHGTHTEAFFGQGTRLTVV.

This chain connects TRBV29-1 to TRBJ1-2; 9 bases are shared with TRBD1. The CDR3 runs 12 residues. The J segment lost 7 bases and the V segment lost 3 bases, leaving 3 bases of the junction unmatched. Germline V gene sequence: CDR1 SQVTM, CDR2 ANQGSEA. In nucleotides, the CDR3 is TGCAGCGTTGATTGGACAGGGGTTGGCTACACCTTC. This codes for CSVDWTGVGYTF.

The chain carries TRBV18 and TRBJ2-4; D is ambiguous. The germline V gene encodes CDR1 KGHSH and CDR2 LQKENI. CDR3 length: 13 amino acids. Trimming took off 2 bases at V and 5 bases at J, with 7 bases between the two ends. The DNA of the CDR3 is TGTGCCAGCTCACCAGGGTTCCAAAACATTCAGTACTTC. Translating gives CASSPGFQNIQYF.

The chain employs TRBV28 and TRBJ2-1; no firm D call. The CDR3 length is 15 residues. Trimming stripped 1 base from V and 6 bases from J, with 13 bases between. Germline CDR1 MDHEN, CDR2 SYDVKM. CDR3 in amino acids: CASSLSANMANEQFF. The CDR3 region has the DNA TGTGCCAGCAGTTTATCCGCGAATATGGCCAATGAGCAGTTCTTC.

The chain joins TRBV7-9 to TRBJ1-4, with 9 positions matching TRBD1. Germline lookup yields CDR1 SEHNR and CDR2 FQNEAQ (reference sequence). With 4 bases clipped from V and 8 bases from J, the junction kept 11 bases outside the gene matches. This CDR3 comprises 16 residues. CDR3 nucleotides: TGTGCCAGCAGCTCCGATACCGGGACAGGGAAGGAAAAACTGTTTTTT. Amino acid sequence: CASSSDTGTGKEKLFF.

V is TRBV21-1 and J is TRBJ2-7. TRBV21-1 is flagged as a pseudogene. This CDR3 is 16 amino acids long. The CDR3 bases are TGTGCCAGCAGCAAAGGTGCCCGGCGAGACTCCTACGAGCAGTACTTC. Residues: CASSKGARRDSYEQYF.

This clone was counted once. The chain joins TRBV6-5 to TRBJ1-5, with TRBD1 identical over 7 bases. This CDR3 has 14 residues. Germline trimming cut 6 bases from V and 0 bases from J; bases unmatched to any gene: 2. Germline V lookup: CDR1 MNHEY, CDR2 SVGAGI. The CDR3 nucleotides are TGTGCCAGCAGCAGGGGGAATAGCAATCAGCCCCAGCATTTT. Protein: CASSRGNSNQPQHF.

The chain links TRBV7-4 to TRBJ2-7; no clear D. The CDR3 has 13 amino acids. CDR1 is SGHVT and CDR2 is SQSDAQ in the germline V gene. The V gene lost 2 bases and the J gene lost 2 bases, with 7 bases spanning the gap. The DNA for the CDR3 is TGTGCCAGCAGCTTAAAGAGAGCCTACGAGCAGTACTTC. Protein product: CASSLKRAYEQYF. The whole variable domain, filled in from reference TRBV7-4 and TRBJ2-7, reads GAGVSQSPRYKVAKRGRDVALRCDSISGHVTLYWYRQTLGQGSEVLTYSQSDAQRDKSGRPSGRFSAERPERSVSTLKIQRTEQGDSAVYLCASSLKRAYEQYFGPGTRLTVT.

The V call is TRBV4-1, the J call TRBJ1-1; possible D gene TRBD1, 5 bases. The CDR3 consists of 15 residues. Trimming removed 6 bases from V and 1 base from J, with 15 bases in between. The germline CDR1 and CDR2 sequences are MGHRA and YSYEKL. CDR3 amino acids: CASSGASPKNTEAFF. The CDR3 coding sequence is TGCGCCAGCAGTGGGGCCTCACCAAAGAACACTGAAGCTTTCTTT.

The rearrangement joins TRBV6-7 to TRBJ1-5, with 7 bases matching TRBD1. TRBV6-7 is sorted into the ORF group, with uncertain function. This CDR3 has 15 amino acids. The V segment lost 4 bases and the J segment 6 bases; nucleotides outside the gene matches: 9. The CDR3 DNA is TGTGCCAGCAGTTCCTCAGGGGGATTGGGTCAGCCCCAGCATTTT. This gives the protein CASSSSGGLGQPQHF.

V usage is TRBV9 and J usage is TRBJ2-7, with D tentatively TRBD1 (5 bases). This CDR3 contains 13 residues. Germline CDR1 reads SGDLS; CDR2 reads YYNGEE. Trimming removed 3 bases at V and 2 bases at J, with 9 bases between. This CDR3 is CASSEDITYEQYF. The CDR3, as DNA: TGTGCCAGCAGCGAGGACATCACCTACGAGCAGTACTTC.

This clone was seen only once. The rearrangement uses TRBV9 and TRBJ2-3; possible D gene TRBD2, 6 bases. The germline CDR1 and CDR2 sequences are SGDLS and YYNGEE. This CDR3 is built from 16 residues. Trimming took off 3 bases at V and 0 bases at J, with 14 bases between the two ends. The CDR3: CASSALGGASTDTQYF. DNA of the CDR3: TGTGCCAGCAGCGCCCTCGGGGGAGCTAGCACAGATACGCAGTATTTT.

The chain employs TRBV27 and TRBJ1-2; no clear D gene. Germline assignment: CDR1 MNHEY and CDR2 SMNVEV (reference sequence). The V end lost 2 bases, the J end lost 6 bases, and 10 bases lay between the germline ends. The CDR3 totals 13 residues. The CDR3 loop reads CASSLRDMDGYTF. The CDR3 nucleotides read TGTGCCAGCAGTTTACGGGATATGGATGGCTACACCTTC.

CDR3 loop: CASSLDAGLTGGEQFF. The CDR3 DNA reads TGTGCCAGCAGCTTAGATGCGGGACTTACAGGGGGGGAGCAGTTCTTC. This rearrangement joins TRBV11-3 to TRBJ2-1; TRBD1 aligns across 8 bases. The V gene's germline CDR1 is SGHNT and CDR2 YENEEA. V lost 0 bases, J lost 10 bases, and 11 bases stayed unmatched. The CDR3 is 16 residues long.

The V call is TRBV7-8, the J call TRBJ1-5; D not resolved. The CDR3 covers 12 residues. CDR1 and CDR2 (germline): SGHVS, FQNEAQ. Trimming removed 1 base from V and 6 bases from J, with 4 bases in between. The CDR3 bases are TGTGCCAGCAGCTTAGTCGGTCAGCCCCAGCATTTT. This sequence encodes CASSLVGQPQHF.

The chain combines TRBV5-4 with TRBJ2-7; D is unclear. There are 12 residues in the CDR3. Germline values: CDR1 SGHNT, CDR2 YYREEE (reference sequence). Deletions cut 1 base from V and 7 bases from J, with 9 bases between. This CDR3 reads CASSLLAREQYF. In DNA form, the CDR3 reads TGTGCCAGCAGCTTGTTGGCTCGGGAGCAGTACTTC.

The chain recombines TRBV11-3 with TRBJ2-5; D is possibly TRBD2 (6 bases). CDR3 length: 13 residues. V was clipped by 8 bases and J by 5 bases, with 15 bases between them. CDR1 SGHNT and CDR2 YENEEA come from the germline V gene. Written as DNA, the CDR3 is TGTGCCAGCGGGAGGAGGGACGGGGAGACCCAGTACTTC. This translates into CASGRRDGETQYF.

This chain links TRBV5-4 with TRBJ1-2; D gene unclear. The CDR3 is 13 amino acids. Germline CDR1 is SGHNT and CDR2 is YYREEE (reference sequence). V dropped 1 base and J dropped 1 base, with 5 bases sitting between them. This CDR3 is CASSLSFNYGYTF. CDR3 coding DNA: TGTGCCAGCAGCTTGTCATTTAACTATGGCTACACCTTC.

The rearrangement links TRBV14 to TRBJ2-7; 7 bases align to TRBD1. Germline-derived CDR1 and CDR2 are SGHDN and FVKESK. J gave up 3 bases and V 6 bases, and 11 bases lay outside the gene matches. The CDR3 loop spans 15 amino acids. The chain's CDR3 is CASSHVTGVGYEQYF. The CDR3 bases are TGTGCCAGCAGTCACGTAACAGGGGTCGGCTACGAGCAGTACTTC.